Sequencing of this TCR beta chain was carried out in a study of cytomegalovirus exposure and HLA in healthy donors. Whole-study results and caveats: Clonal expansion, a later analysis showed, was greater in HLA-associated TCR beta chains than in equally common others. A previous analysis found most TCR beta V segments productive roughly 87% or roughly 30% of the time. Rare sequences made up most TCRs, while some public TCRs were found in many donors.

Trimming removed 3 bases from V and 8 bases from J; junction bases left unmatched: 4. The CDR3 covers 13 residues. Germline V lookup: CDR1 KGHSH, CDR2 LQKENI. Note on this clone: Its target is not known. The sample contains more than one DNA sequence encoding this CDR3.

This PCR relied on a set of 60 Vbeta primers and 13 Jbeta primers. The data were produced by immunoSEQ multiplex PCR, yet TCRdb's version contains in-frame clones alone and is incomplete. Of approximately 160,000 clones listed, 68% were seen once; the top ten hold roughly 2.7%. Material: PBMCs. The receptor comes from a woman aged 40 to 55 in good health and CMV-seropositive. The rearrangement links TRBV18 to TRBJ1-2, with 9 bases matching TRBD1. CDR3 nucleotides: TGTGCCAGCTCACCGGGACAGGGTCGAGGCTACACCTTC. This sequence encodes CASSPGQGRGYTF.